Shown below are 16 T cell receptor beta chains from a single sample sequenced in a study of tumor-infiltrating lymphocytes in primary liver carcinoma. The roughly 20-31 mg bulk tissue piece was not sorted before simultaneous RNA and DNA extraction. TCR beta cDNA was made from approximately 500 ng total RNA with a constant-region primer. Slightly modified ARM-PCR served as the procedure for the TCR beta libraries. These libraries came from three rounds of nested multiplex PCR. Researchers ran the first two PCR rounds for ten to eleven cycles each with TRBV1-TRBV30 forward primers and a C-beta reverse primer. Each CDR3 protein gets one entry after TCRdb re-called the multiplex PCR reads with MiXCR. The sample records about 74,000 distinct CDR3 sequences, roughly three quarters being singletons. The sample consisted of liver tumor tissue from sampling region 4. As to subset: tumor region T4, right-lateral pole. The origin of the receptors is a man in his forties with primary liver carcinoma and hepatitis B virus infection.

The V and J genes are TRBV30 and TRBJ2-5; 7 nucleotides align to TRBD1. Germline CDR1 and CDR2: GTSNPN and SVGIG (reference sequence). Trimming at V came to 3 bases and at J to 4 bases, leaving 5 bases not matched to a gene. The CDR3 covers 13 residues. CDR3 nucleotides: TGTGCCTGGAGGGTACAGGGGACAGAGACCCAGTACTTC. It encodes CAWRVQGTETQYF.

This clonotype was seen repeatedly, ten times or more. The genes are TRBV4-1 and TRBJ2-3; possible D gene TRBD1, 6 bases. CDR1 is MGHRA, CDR2 YSYEKL, per germline. The length of the CDR3 is 17 residues. The V gene lost 3 bases and the J gene lost 2 bases, with 18 bases spanning the gap. The CDR3 loop reads CASSHPTGLGVTDTQYF. Written as DNA, the CDR3 is TGCGCCAGCAGCCATCCAACAGGGCTAGGAGTCACAGATACGCAGTATTTT.

Turning to this clonotype: An end of the junction does not agree with germline; a read error may underlie this. The genes are TRBV6-6 and TRBJ2-5; D not certain. The V gene's germline CDR1 is MNHNY and CDR2 SVGAGI (reference sequence). The CDR3 runs to 11 residues. CDR3 sequence (DNA): TGTGTCAGCAGTACCGAAGGGACCCAGTACTTC. Amino acid sequence: CVSSTEGTQYF.

For this clonotype: With a much larger clone just one base away, this may be a read error. This CDR3 reads CANSSQGDTEAFF. The DNA for the CDR3 is TGTGCCAACAGTTCTCAGGGGGACACTGAAGCTTTCTTT. The chain links TRBV7-9 to TRBJ1-1; 7 bases are a match to TRBD1. V lost 10 bases and J lost 3; bases outside the gene matches: 8. This CDR3 contains 13 residues. The germline gives CDR1 SEHNR, CDR2 FQNEAQ (reference sequence). Combining the CDR3 with reference TRBV7-9 and TRBJ1-1 gives the whole variable domain DTGVSQNPRHKITKRGQNVTFRCDPISEHNRLYWYRQTLGQGPEFLTYFQNEAQLEKSRLLSDRFSAERPKGSFSTLEIQRTEQGDSAMYLCANSSQGDTEAFFGQGTRLTVV.

The chain couples TRBV28 to TRBJ2-7; a possible D gene is TRBD1 (6 bases). The CDR3 is 13 residues long. V gave up 7 bases and J gave up 4 bases, with 14 bases separating them. Germline V gene data show CDR1 as MDHEN and CDR2 as SYDVKM. CDR3 bases: TGTGCCAGCAAGACAGGAGGCTCATACGAGCAGTACTTC. Protein sequence: CASKTGGSYEQYF. Drawing the rest from reference TRBV28 and TRBJ2-7, the complete variable domain is DVKVTQSSRYLVKRTGEKVFLECVQDMDHENMFWYRQDPGLGLRLIYFSYDVKMKEKGDIPEGYSVSREKKERFSLILESASTNQTSMYLCASKTGGSYEQYFGPGTRLTVT.

This clonotype was counted between two and nine times. CDR3 amino acids: CASRGGPSSGANVLTF. CDR3 coding DNA: TGTGCCAGTCGAGGGGGTCCAAGCTCTGGGGCCAACGTCCTGACTTTC. The chain carries TRBV16 and TRBJ2-6, with D tentatively TRBD1 (6 bases). The CDR3 runs 16 residues. Trimming stripped 9 bases from V and 0 bases from J, with 15 bases between. Germline V lookup: CDR1 KGHSY, CDR2 FQNENV. The variable domain in full, with the rest retrieved from reference TRBV16 and TRBJ2-6, is GEEVAQTPKHLVRGEGQKAKLYCAPIKGHSYVFWYQQVLKNEFKFLISFQNENVFDETGMPKERFSAKCLPNSPCSLEIQATKLEDSAVYFCASRGGPSSGANVLTFGAGSRLTVL.

This clonotype was found many times. The chain recombines TRBV5-1 with TRBJ1-5; TRBD1 might be the D (6 bases). Germline V lookup: CDR1 SGHRS, CDR2 YFSETQ. V gave up 0 bases and J gave up 6 bases, with 16 bases separating them. This CDR3 has 16 residues. The CDR3 here is CASSLAPGARGQPQHF. Written as DNA, the CDR3 is TGCGCCAGCAGCTTGGCCCCAGGGGCGCGAGGTCAGCCCCAGCATTTT.

On this clonotype itself: An end of the junction differs from the germline gene, which may be a read error. The chain couples TRBV11-1 to TRBJ2-3; TRBD2 aligns across 11 bases. CDR3 length equals 16 residues. Germline CDR1 SGHAT, CDR2 FQDESV (reference sequence). CDR3: CGSSKGLAVSTDTQYF. In DNA, the CDR3 is TGCGGTAGCAGCAAGGGACTAGCGGTTAGCACAGATACGCAGTATTTT.

Regarding this clonotype: This may stem from a read error, because a much larger clone lies one nucleotide away. The V gene is TRBV7-8, the J gene TRBJ2-1, with D maybe TRBD2 (6 bases). CDR1 and CDR2 (germline): SGHVS, FQNEAQ. The CDR3 sequence is 14 residues long. Trimming stripped 8 bases from V and 8 bases from J, with 19 bases between. CDR3 DNA: TGTGCCAGCGGCGGGATAGACTGGGGCCATGAGCAGTTCTTC. Its translation: CASGGIDWGHEQFF.

Concerning this clonotype itself: At one end, the junction sequence differs from germline, possibly due to a read error. The J gene is TRBJ2-2, the V gene TRBV29-1, with a tentative D call TRBD2 (5 bases). The CDR3 has 13 amino acids. Germline-derived CDR1 and CDR2 are SQVTM and ANQGSEA. The CDR3 nucleotides are TGCAGTGCGTGGCGGGTAAACATCGGGGAGTTGTCTTTT. Its translation: CSAWRVNIGELSF.

This chain uses TRBV12-3 or TRBV12-4 with TRBJ2-3; D is perhaps TRBD2 (5 bases). The CDR3 consists of 11 residues. The CDR3 protein is CVAGGIDTQYF. The CDR3 region has the DNA TGTGTCGCCGGAGGAATAGATACGCAGTATTTT.

As regards this clonotype: The CDR3 does not close with the conserved phenylalanine or tryptophan, likely indicating a read error. CDR3: CAGSPSGNYGYTL. Here the CDR3 DNA reads TGTGCCGGCAGTCCCTCGGGCAACTATGGCTACACCCTC. The rearrangement joins TRBV11-1 to TRBJ1-2; no clear D. The germline gives CDR1 SGHAT, CDR2 FQDESV (reference sequence). The CDR3 contains 13 residues.

Worth noting for this clonotype: One end of the junction fails to match germline, which may point to a read error. The chain couples TRBV6-6 to TRBJ2-6; D possibly uses TRBD1 or TRBD2 (5 bases each). The CDR3 runs to 15 residues. Germline loops: CDR1 MNHNY, CDR2 SVGAGI (reference sequence). The CDR3 DNA reads as TGTGCCAGCAGTCCTATAGGGTCCGGGGCCAACGTCCTGACGTTC. Protein sequence: CASSPIGSGANVLTF.

As concerns this clonotype: This is likely a read error, given that the CDR3 carries no conserved phenylalanine or tryptophan at its end. The genes are TRBV11-2 and TRBJ2-7; 7 bases fit TRBD2. The germline V gene has CDR1 SGHAT and CDR2 FQNNGV. This CDR3 contains 17 residues. The CDR3 is CASSIRLLGASGFEQYL. CDR3 sequence (DNA): TGTGCTAGCAGCATCAGGCTCCTCGGGGCTAGCGGATTCGAGCAGTACTTA.

As concerns this clonotype: A much larger clone lies a single base off, so this may be a read error. The rearrangement joins TRBV4-2 to TRBJ2-3; 8 nucleotides line up with TRBD2. The CDR3 covers 17 residues. Germline values: CDR1 LGHNA, CDR2 YNFKEQ. J was trimmed by 3 bases and V by 10 bases; bases with no gene match: 18. The CDR3 DNA is TGTGCCAACAATCCGGGACTAGTGGGAGGTGGGACAGATACGCAGTATTTT. It specifies CANNPGLVGGGTDTQYF.

This clonotype was counted only a few times. This chain joins TRBV5-5 and TRBJ2-1; 8 nucleotides match TRBD2. Trimming took 1 base from V and 9 from J; bases not matched to a gene: 9. The germline V gene has CDR1 SGHKS and CDR2 YYEKEE (reference sequence). The CDR3 spans 15 residues. The CDR3 spells CASSLSGGGLGEQFF. The CDR3 DNA follows: TGTGCCAGCAGCTTGTCTGGCGGGGGGCTGGGTGAGCAGTTCTTC.